In this sample, the clone carrying this T cell receptor (beta chain) turned up once. From germline, CDR1 is MNHEY and CDR2 SVGAGI. This CDR3 has 15 residues. Trimming took 2 bases from V and 6 from J; bases not matched to a gene: 4. This entry is derived from a study of blood T cell repertoires in COVID-19. The overall study: Sample material is recorded as cDNA or gDNA derived from T cells, B-cell-depleted T cells, or PBMCs.

Sequencing was performed with immunoSEQ multiplex PCR; in TCRdb, only in-frame clones are kept and a portion is missing. Among fewer than 500,000 clones listed, around 91% were seen once. Cohorts were assigned according to the clinical history that participants reported. Recovered status applied to Cohort 3 donors who had two consecutive negative PCRs. It also applied to those with clearance or with symptom resolution. This receptor was obtained from a man between 25 and 39 years old who had recovered from COVID-19. Material: PBMCs or T cells enriched from blood (not recorded which). The rearrangement joins TRBV6-5 to TRBJ1-4, with 9 positions matching TRBD1. The CDR3 sequence is CASSYRDRADEKLFF. The CDR3 DNA reads TGTGCCAGCAGTTACCGGGACAGGGCTGATGAAAAACTGTTTTTT.